This T cell receptor (beta chain) was observed in a study of T cell responses to AZD1222 COVID-19 vaccine. Study-level results: Clonal diversity may have been underestimated in mostly white British donors. Only after the peak T cell response were repertoires sampled.

This CDR3 is built from 13 residues. Germline V gene data show CDR1 as LNHDA and CDR2 as SQIVND (reference sequence). V was clipped by 6 bases and J by 6 bases, with 12 bases between them. Note on this clone: The antigen remains unidentified.

Assay: immunoSEQ multiplex PCR; the TCRdb copy retains only in-frame clones and omits some. The sample records 150,000 to 200,000 clones, roughly nine tenths being singletons. The receptor was isolated from an adult in good health. The V call is TRBV19, the J call TRBJ1-5; a possible D gene is TRBD1 (6 bases). This specimen was peripheral blood, taken on day 0 of AZD1222 vaccination. This CDR3 reads CASSLGQLQPQHF. As DNA, the CDR3 is TGTGCCAGTAGCCTCGGACAGCTTCAGCCCCAGCATTTT.